The rows below give T cell receptor beta chains drawn from one sample of a study of PD-1 blockade in classical Hodgkin lymphoma. Sequencing used immunoSEQ multiplex PCR; TCRdb keeps in-frame clones, though not all of them. The sample shows about 98,000 clones, 80% to 95% of them seen only once. The sample in question was peripheral blood mononuclear cells (PBMCs), obtained at baseline. These receptors were taken from a human donor with classical Hodgkin lymphoma. Each CDR3 is given with its conserved first and last residue. D genes are given only for firm matches. The size entry is marked missing in some rows and otherwise reads once, few, many or a size class.

j_gene,abundance,v_gene,d_gene,CDR3aa,CDR3nt
TRBJ2-7,.,TRBV2,.,CASSISGADTEQYF,TGTGCCAGCAGTATTTCGGGAGCGGACACCGAGCAGTACTTC
TRBJ2-1,.,TRBV27,.,CASSPRLGEQFF,TGTGCCAGCAGTCCCAGACTAGGGGAGCAGTTCTTC
TRBJ1-2,.,TRBV6-5,.,CASSYRGLYGYTF,TGTGCCAGCAGTTATCGTGGTCTTTATGGCTACACCTTC
TRBJ2-1,.,TRBV11-2,TRBD2,CASSLVGREDEQFF,TGTGCCAGCAGCTTAGTCGGGAGGGAGGATGAGCAGTTCTTC
TRBJ2-7,.,TRBV28,TRBD1,CASSFPGTGNFYEQYF,TGTGCCAGCAGTTTCCCCGGGACAGGGAATTTCTACGAGCAGTACTTC
TRBJ1-2,.,TRBV11-2,.,CASSLDRNNGYTF,TGTGCCAGCAGCTTAGACAGAAATAATGGCTACACCTTC
TRBJ2-1,once,TRBV27,TRBD2,CASSPLSGREVYEQFF,TGTGCCAGCAGTCCCCTCAGCGGGAGGGAGGTATATGAGCAGTTCTTC
TRBJ2-7,once,TRBV5-4,.,CASSFPLRREQYF,TGTGCCAGCAGCTTCCCCCTGAGGAGGGAGCAGTACTTC
TRBJ1-2,.,TRBV5-1,TRBD1,CASSLEGAYGYTF,TGCGCCAGCAGCTTGGAGGGGGCCTATGGCTACACCTTC
TRBJ2-5,.,TRBV5-1,.,CASSPPSGHQETQYF,TGCGCCAGCAGCCCGCCGTCAGGACATCAAGAGACCCAGTACTTC
TRBJ2-3,.,TRBV7-2,TRBD2,CASSLVALAASTDTQYF,TGTGCCAGCAGCTTAGTCGCTCTAGCGGCTAGCACAGATACGCAGTATTTT
TRBJ2-3,.,TRBV7-9,.,CASSLATLDTQYF,TGTGCCAGCAGCTTAGCGACCCTGGATACGCAGTATTTT
TRBJ1-2,.,TRBV27,.,CASHLGGAGYGYTF,TGTGCCAGCCATTTGGGGGGGGCCGGCTATGGCTACACCTTC
TRBJ2-7,.,TRBV9,TRBD2,CASSAASGPYEQYF,TGTGCCAGCAGCGCGGCTAGCGGGCCGTACGAGCAGTACTTC
TRBJ2-3,.,TRBV13,.,CASSLEQRRTDTQYF,TGTGCCAGCAGCTTAGAACAGCGGCGCACAGATACGCAGTATTTT
TRBJ1-2,.,TRBV4-1,TRBD1,CASSHGTGKNYGYTF,TGCGCCAGCAGCCACGGGACAGGAAAAAACTATGGCTACACCTTC
TRBJ2-2,.,TRBV11-2,TRBD2,CASSPLAVRELFF,TGTGCCAGCAGCCCCCTAGCGGTTAGGGAGCTGTTTTTT
TRBJ2-1,.,TRBV5-6,.,CASSYPPRTHAQFF,TGTGCCAGCAGCTACCCCCCCCGTACCCATGCGCAGTTCTTC
TRBJ1-3,.,TRBV6-5,.,CASSPLGSGNTIYF,TGTGCCAGCAGTCCACTCGGCTCTGGAAACACCATATATTTT
TRBJ1-2,.,TRBV30,.,CAWSVHRTVNYGYTF,TGTGCCTGGAGTGTACACAGGACAGTAAACTATGGCTACACCTTC
TRBJ2-3,.,TRBV7-8,.,CASSKRPPGTDTQYF,TGTGCCAGCAGCAAACGACCCCCTGGCACAGATACGCAGTATTTT
TRBJ1-4,.,TRBV28,.,CASSFWTGTATNEKLFF,TGTGCCAGCAGTTTTTGGACGGGAACGGCAACTAATGAAAAACTGTTTTTT
TRBJ2-2,.,TRBV5-4,TRBD1,CASSSTGVDTGELFF,TGTGCCAGCAGCTCGACAGGGGTGGACACCGGGGAGCTGTTTTTT
TRBJ1-5,.,TRBV5-6,TRBD1,CASSLLSGGALSQPQHF,TGTGCCAGCAGCTTGTTATCAGGGGGCGCCTTGAGTCAGCCCCAGCATTTT
TRBJ2-5,.,TRBV5-4,.,CASSLVGHRETQYF,TGTGCCAGCAGCTTGGTCGGCCATAGGGAGACCCAGTACTTC
TRBJ2-3,.,TRBV19,TRBD1,CASSTIDRGGQYF,TGTGCCAGTAGTACGATAGACAGGGGTGGGCAGTATTTT
TRBJ1-3,.,TRBV30,.,CAWSPGVAGNTIYF,TGTGCCTGGAGTCCCGGTGTGGCTGGAAACACCATATATTTT
TRBJ2-2,.,TRBV4-1,TRBD1,CASSQRAGTGSTGELFF,TGCGCCAGCAGCCAAAGGGCCGGGACAGGGAGCACCGGGGAGCTGTTTTTT
TRBJ2-7,.,TRBV11-2,.,CASSIRLLTSYEQYF,TGTGCCAGCAGCATTAGGTTGCTTACGTCCTACGAGCAGTACTTC
TRBJ1-6,.,TRBV5-4,.,CASSLGDAGANSPLHF,TGTGCCAGCAGCTTGGGTGACGCCGGTGCCAATTCACCCCTCCACTTT
TRBJ2-7,once,TRBV5-1,TRBD2,CASSLAGGASDYEQYF,TGCGCCAGCAGCTTGGCGGGAGGGGCTAGCGACTACGAGCAGTACTTC
TRBJ2-7,once,TRBV6-1,.,CASTGPQSADYEQYF,TGTGCCAGCACTGGACCTCAGAGTGCCGACTACGAGCAGTACTTC
TRBJ2-4,.,TRBV6-6,.,CASSYGRTGLKNIQYF,TGTGCCAGCAGTTACGGACGGACTGGTTTAAAAAACATTCAGTACTTC
TRBJ2-1,.,TRBV9,.,CASSVEGTVLYNEQFF,TGTGCCAGCAGCGTAGAGGGGACTGTCTTATACAATGAGCAGTTCTTC
TRBJ2-7,.,TRBV25-1,.,CASSRPGIHEQYF,TGTGCCAGCAGTCGCCCGGGAATCCACGAGCAGTACTTC
TRBJ2-3,.,TRBV14,.,CASSQVLNLGTQYF,TGTGCCAGCAGCCAAGTGTTGAATCTTGGTACGCAGTATTTT
TRBJ1-4,once,TRBV30,.,CAWRFRLGRSEKLFF,TGTGCCTGGAGGTTCCGTCTGGGAAGGAGTGAAAAACTGTTTTTT